Following are 24 T cell receptor beta chains from one sample sequenced in a study of cytomegalovirus exposure and HLA in healthy donors. The PCR employed 60 Vbeta primers together with 13 Jbeta primers. Sequencing was performed with immunoSEQ multiplex PCR; in TCRdb, only in-frame clones are kept and a portion is missing. The repertoire consists of 130,000 to 150,000 clones, with almost 80% occurring once and the leading ten covering approximately 1%. Sequencing was performed on PBMCs. Source of these receptors: a man younger than 35 in good health and CMV-seronegative.

The chain has TRBV6-6 and TRBJ1-1; possible D gene TRBD1, 6 bases. Germline CDR1 and CDR2: MNHNY and SVGAGI (reference sequence). This CDR3 region has 14 residues. Trimming removed 5 bases from V and 4 bases from J, with 14 bases in between. Written as DNA, the CDR3 is TGTGCCAGCAGTCACCCAAAAGGGGGCACTGAAGCTTTCTTT. Translation gives CASSHPKGGTEAFF.

The rearrangement joins TRBV20-1 to TRBJ1-4; D perhaps matches TRBD1 (6 bases). The germline gives CDR1 DFQATT, CDR2 SNEGSKA (reference sequence). V was clipped by 5 bases and J by 11 bases, with 12 bases between them. This CDR3 is built from 11 residues. The CDR3 here is CSAGGGAKLFF. The DNA for the CDR3 is TGCAGTGCTGGCGGGGGGGCGAAACTGTTTTTT.

CDR3: CASSLDGYQPQHF. The CDR3 DNA sequence: TGTGCCAGCAGCTTAGACGGTTATCAGCCCCAGCATTTT. J is TRBJ1-5 and V is TRBV11-2, with unresolved D. Germline V gene sequence: CDR1 SGHAT, CDR2 FQNNGV. V was pared by 0 bases and J by 5 bases, with 5 bases between. CDR3 length: 13 residues. The full variable domain, with the rest looked up from reference TRBV11-2 and TRBJ1-5, is EAGVAQSPRYKIIEKRQSVAFWCNPISGHATLYWYQQILGQGPKLLIQFQNNGVVDDSQLPKDRFSAERLKGVDSTLKIQPAKLEDSAVYLCASSLDGYQPQHFGDGTRLSIL.

The rearrangement links TRBV5-4 to TRBJ2-7, with D possibly TRBD1 on 6 matching bases. The CDR3 contains 14 residues. Germline loops: CDR1 SGHNT, CDR2 YYREEE (reference sequence). Trimming took off 5 bases at V and 9 bases at J, with 21 bases between the two ends. For the CDR3, the DNA is TGTGCCAGCAGTCATACCGGGACAAATGTTCGGCAGTACTTC. Its protein is CASSHTGTNVRQYF. The complete variable domain, with remaining parts taken from reference TRBV5-4 and TRBJ2-7, reads ETGVTQSPTHLIKTRGQQVTLRCSSQSGHNTVSWYQQALGQGPQFIFQYYREEENGRGNFPPRFSGLQFPNYSSELNVNALELDDSALYLCASSHTGTNVRQYFGPGTRLTVT.

The chain joins TRBV7-8 to TRBJ2-2, with a weak D call TRBD2 (6 bases). The V and J ends lost 5 bases and 4 bases respectively, with 14 bases between them. Germline V lookup: CDR1 SGHVS, CDR2 FQNEAQ. The CDR3 has 15 amino acids. CDR3 sequence (DNA): TGTGCCAGCAGCCAGGCCCTCGGGAGCACCGGGGAGCTGTTTTTT. Protein: CASSQALGSTGELFF.

This clone was seen a few times. The genes are TRBV6-1 and TRBJ2-7; weak D call: TRBD2 (6 bases). CDR1 and CDR2 from the germline V gene are MNHNS and SASEGT. CDR3 length: 15 amino acids. V was cut by 3 bases and J by 4 bases, with 16 bases left in between. CDR3 nucleotide sequence: TGTGCCAGCAGTGACGGAGGGGCCGGTGAGTACGAGCAGTACTTC. Encoded protein: CASSDGGAGEYEQYF.

This chain's CDR3 is CASSSSGGKGETQYF. In DNA form, the CDR3 reads TGTGCCAGCAGCTCTAGCGGGGGGAAGGGAGAGACCCAGTACTTC. The genes are TRBV9 and TRBJ2-5; 11 positions match TRBD2. V lost 4 bases, J lost 4 bases, and 6 bases stayed unmatched. From germline, CDR1 is SGDLS and CDR2 YYNGEE. The CDR3 extends over 15 amino acids.

The chain couples TRBV4-3 to TRBJ1-1; D gene uncertain. Germline CDR1 LGHNA, CDR2 YSLEER. The CDR3 spans 16 residues. Trimming removed 0 bases at V and 7 bases at J, with 18 bases between. In nucleotides, the CDR3 is TGCGCCAGCAGCCAAGATGATGAGGGAAGTTTAGGTGAAGCTTTCTTT. It encodes CASSQDDEGSLGEAFF.

The chain couples TRBV30 to TRBJ1-2; 8 bases are a match to TRBD1. Trimming took 3 bases from V and 4 from J; bases not matched to a gene: 10. The CDR3 runs 15 residues. CDR1 GTSNPN and CDR2 SVGIG come from the germline V gene (reference sequence). The CDR3 protein is CAWSSPDRGPYGYTF. DNA of the CDR3: TGTGCCTGGAGCTCCCCTGACAGGGGTCCCTATGGCTACACCTTC.

The chain links TRBV5-1 to TRBJ2-1, with TRBD2 matching over 13 bases. Looked up from germline, CDR1 is SGHRS and CDR2 is YFSETQ. This CDR3 is 16 amino acids long. Trimming cost V 7 bases and J 0 bases; bases outside gene matches: 4. The CDR3 spells CASRTSGGASYNEQFF. The CDR3 DNA reads TGCGCCAGCCGTACTAGCGGGGGGGCCTCCTACAATGAGCAGTTCTTC.

The J gene is TRBJ2-5, the V gene TRBV6-6, with 7 bases lining up with TRBD1. The J call may be faulty, since TRBJ2-7 better matches the DNA end. Germline CDR1 reads MNHNY; CDR2 reads SVGAGI (reference sequence). This CDR3 contains 13 residues. In nucleotides, the CDR3 is TGTGCCAGCACCGGACAGGCCCGCTACGAGCAGTACTTC. Translating gives CASTGQARYEQYF.

The chain recombines TRBV29-1 with TRBJ2-1; D is ambiguous. The CDR3 is made up of 10 amino acids. The germline CDR1 and CDR2 sequences are SQVTM and ANQGSEA. Deletions cut 5 bases from V and 5 bases from J, with 4 bases between. The CDR3 nucleotides read TGCAGCGTTCGGGACAATGAGCAGTTCTTC. Translated, it gives CSVRDNEQFF.

The chain combines TRBV19 with TRBJ1-1; no reliable D call. Trimming took off 3 bases at V and 6 bases at J, with 11 bases between the two ends. Germline CDR1 and CDR2: LNHDA and SQIVND (reference sequence). The CDR3 contains 13 residues. CDR3 sequence reads: CASSIGEFPEAFF. The CDR3 nucleotides are TGTGCCAGTAGTATCGGAGAGTTCCCTGAAGCTTTCTTT.

The chain carries TRBV30 and TRBJ2-7; tentatively, D is TRBD2 (6 bases). The CDR3 runs to 14 residues. The V gene lost 0 bases and the J gene lost 2 bases, with 11 bases spanning the gap. Germline values: CDR1 GTSNPN, CDR2 SVGIG (reference sequence). CDR3 bases: TGTGCCTGGAGTGTACGGGGGAATCCCTACGAGCAGTACTTC. It encodes CAWSVRGNPYEQYF. Variable domain in full (rest from reference TRBV30 and TRBJ2-7): SQTIHQWPATLVQPVGSPLSLECTVEGTSNPNLYWYRQAAGRGLQLLFYSVGIGQISSEVPQNLSASRPQDRQFILSSKKLLLSDSGFYLCAWSVRGNPYEQYFGPGTRLTVT.

V usage is TRBV7-9 and J usage is TRBJ1-5; TRBD1 might be the D (6 bases). V lost 3 bases to trimming and J lost 2 bases, with 11 bases between them. The CDR3 covers 15 residues. In germline, CDR1 is SEHNR, CDR2 FQNEAQ (reference sequence). The CDR3 DNA reads TGTGCCAGCAGCTTGTCCCAGGGGCGCAATCAGCCCCAGCATTTT. This translates into CASSLSQGRNQPQHF.

A few counts support this clone. This rearrangement joins TRBV14 to TRBJ1-1, with 7 positions matching TRBD1. After removal of 8 bases from V and 0 bases from J, the junction contained 6 bases not matched to a gene. The CDR3 has 14 residues. Germline CDR1 is SGHDN and CDR2 is FVKESK. The CDR3 nucleotides are TGTGCCAGCGGACAGGACCTCCTGAACACTGAAGCTTTCTTT. The encoded protein is CASGQDLLNTEAFF.

This clone was observed a single time. The chain is built from TRBV6-1 and TRBJ2-7; TRBD1 matches 8 bases. V was pared by 1 base and J by 0 bases, with 2 bases of the junction left unmatched. CDR1 and CDR2 from the germline V gene are MNHNS and SASEGT. This CDR3 comprises 15 residues. For the CDR3, the DNA is TGTGCCAGCAGTGAAGGGACAGGGAGCTCCTACGAGCAGTACTTC. This translates into CASSEGTGSSYEQYF.

This chain uses TRBV4-2 with TRBJ2-7; no reliable D call. The V and J ends lost 0 bases and 2 bases respectively, with 11 bases between them. This CDR3 spans 15 amino acids. Germline V gene lookup returns CDR1 LGHNA and CDR2 YNFKEQ. The CDR3 DNA follows: TGTGCCAGCAGCCAAGATCCGGCGGCTGCCTACGAGCAGTACTTC. It specifies CASSQDPAAAYEQYF.

This clone was recorded once. The CDR3 region has the DNA TGTGCCAGCAGCCCTGCCAGACACTTCACCGGGGAGCTGTTTTTT. It encodes CASSPARHFTGELFF. V and J are TRBV7-2 and TRBJ2-2; D unresolved. Germline V CDR1 and CDR2: SGHTA, FQGNSA. With 5 bases removed from V and 4 bases from J, the gap between germline ends came to 14 bases. CDR3 length: 15 amino acids.

In its sample, this clone was seen a few times. CDR3 loop: CASSADSTEAFF. CDR3 sequence (DNA): TGTGCCAGCAGCGCCGACAGCACTGAAGCTTTCTTT. This chain connects TRBV2 to TRBJ1-1; D is perhaps TRBD1 (5 bases). The V gene lost 6 bases and the J gene lost 4 bases, with 9 bases spanning the gap. The CDR3 has 12 residues. Germline V gene sequence: CDR1 SNHLY, CDR2 FYNNEI.

The chain employs TRBV19 and TRBJ1-1; perhaps TRBD1 as D (5 bases). The CDR3 loop spans 14 amino acids. Germline CDR1 and CDR2: LNHDA and SQIVND (reference sequence). Trimming removed 7 bases at V and 1 base at J, with 13 bases between. The CDR3 spells CASTDRGGNTEAFF. Written as DNA, the CDR3 is TGTGCCAGTACCGACCGGGGGGGGAACACTGAAGCTTTCTTT.

This clone has a single count. The chain recombines TRBV27 with TRBJ2-1; maybe TRBD2 (5 bases). Trimming left V 0 bases short and J 5 bases short, with 5 bases between. The CDR3 is made up of 13 amino acids. Germline-derived CDR1 and CDR2 are MNHEY and SMNVEV (reference sequence). Written as DNA, the CDR3 is TGTGCCAGCAGTTTATCGGAGGACAATGAGCAGTTCTTC. Residues: CASSLSEDNEQFF.

The V call is TRBV15, the J call TRBJ2-5, with 8 bases identical to TRBD1. V was clipped by 1 base and J by 7 bases; unmatched bases: 5. The CDR3 runs to 14 residues. Germline V gene sequence: CDR1 LNHNV, CDR2 YYDKDF (reference sequence). The CDR3 sequence is CATSRVQGDGTQYF. The CDR3 DNA is TGTGCCACCAGCAGAGTACAGGGGGATGGGACCCAGTACTTC.

The chain has TRBV6-4 and TRBJ1-1; no clear D. The CDR3 runs 12 residues. Germline V CDR1 and CDR2: MRHNA, SNTAGT. With 2 bases removed from V and 7 bases from J, the gap between germline ends came to 8 bases. The CDR3 nucleotides read TGTGCCAGCAGTGACGGTCGGAGTGAAGCTTTCTTT. Translating it yields CASSDGRSEAFF.